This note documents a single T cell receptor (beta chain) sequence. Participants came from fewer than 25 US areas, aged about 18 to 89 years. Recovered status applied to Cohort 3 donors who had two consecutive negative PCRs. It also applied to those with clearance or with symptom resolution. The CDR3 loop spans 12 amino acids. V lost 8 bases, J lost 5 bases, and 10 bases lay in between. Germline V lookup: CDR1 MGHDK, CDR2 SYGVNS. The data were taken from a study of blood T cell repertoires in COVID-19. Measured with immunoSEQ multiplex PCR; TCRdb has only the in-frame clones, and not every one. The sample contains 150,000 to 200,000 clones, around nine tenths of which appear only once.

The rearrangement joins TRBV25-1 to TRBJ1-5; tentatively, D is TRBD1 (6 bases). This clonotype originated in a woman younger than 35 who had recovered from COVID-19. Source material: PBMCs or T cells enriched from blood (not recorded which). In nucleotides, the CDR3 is TGTGCCAGCCAACAGGGAGATCAGCCCCAGCATTTT. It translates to CASQQGDQPQHF. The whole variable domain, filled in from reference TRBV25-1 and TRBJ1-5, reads EADIYQTPRYLVIGTGKKITLECSQTMGHDKMYWYQQDPGMELHLIHYSYGVNSTEKGDLSSESTVSRIRTEHFPLTLESARPSHTSQYLCASQQGDQPQHFGDGTRLSIL.